The clone carrying this T cell receptor beta chain has more than one count but fewer than ten. What it binds is not known. The data were taken from a study of T-cell memory formation after mild COVID-19. At the level of the study: Largely donor-specific TCR clusters were found.

Study observations and caveats: Prior to infection, memory already included some responding clones, suggesting cross-reactive memory joined. The main location of contracting CD4+ clones was CM and EM, and that of contracting CD8+ clones was EMRA.

Sample barcodes and UMIs were carried by the TCR alpha and TCR beta cDNA libraries that 5'RACE generated with constant-segment primers. TCRdb itself ran the 5' RACE reads through MiXCR, one entry per CDR3 protein. This sample has approximately 110,000 distinct CDR3 sequences, with 22% found just once. Sequencing was carried out using PBMCs or a T cell subset sorted from them (not recorded which). This sequence was found in a man younger than 30 who had mild COVID-19 (a few samples of this study predate the infection). Cell type and time point are not known.

CDR3 region: CASSRKGGLRPDLTNYGYTF. The CDR3 bases are TGCGCCAGCAGCCGCAAGGGAGGGCTGCGGCCCGACCTAACTAACTATGGCTACACCTTC. This rearrangement joins TRBV4-1 to TRBJ1-2; D remains ambiguous. CDR3 length: 20 residues. Trimming removed 4 bases at V and 0 bases at J, with 27 bases between. Germline CDR1 is MGHRA and CDR2 is YSYEKL.